This T cell receptor beta chain derives from a study of T cell responses to AZD1222 COVID-19 vaccine. Study-wide points: After the peak T cell response, and only then, were repertoires sampled.

Germline V gene data show CDR1 as SGDLS and CDR2 as YYNGEE. The CDR3 is 17 amino acids. V was clipped by 0 bases and J by 0 bases, with 15 bases between them. This clone has just one count. Its antigen is unknown. The repertoire was sequenced with immunoSEQ multiplex PCR; TCRdb's copy has only in-frame clones and lacks some. Of around 99,000 clones detected, 70% to 90% appear once; the ten largest clones hold approximately 17%. This sequence was found in an adult in good health. The sample was peripheral blood, taken on day 0 of AZD1222 vaccination. The rearrangement joins TRBV9 to TRBJ1-1; the D is unclear. CDR3 nucleotide sequence: TGTGCCAGCAGCGTAGTCAAGGGCAGGTCAATGAACACTGAAGCTTTCTTT. It specifies CASSVVKGRSMNTEAFF.